These 25 T cell receptor beta chains share one sample of origin, sequenced in a study of Tregs in tolerant kidney transplant recipients. This table comes from immunoSEQ multiplex PCR, and its TCRdb copy is limited to in-frame clones, with some not included. The sample lists approximately 43,000 clones, around 90% occurring once. The sample comprised Tregs from blood. These receptors all stem from a human donor in good health.

J is TRBJ2-7 and V is TRBV27; 8 nucleotides match TRBD1. The length of the CDR3 is 16 residues. V dropped 5 bases and J dropped 0; count of bases not matched to a gene: 9. Germline CDR1 MNHEY, CDR2 SMNVEV (reference sequence). The CDR3 coding sequence is TGTGCCAGCAGTCTGAGGGACAGGAGATTCTCCTACGAGCAGTACTTC. Its protein is CASSLRDRRFSYEQYF.

V usage is TRBV6-5 and J usage is TRBJ2-5, with TRBD2 matching over 8 bases. Trimming took 2 bases from V and 1 from J; bases not matched to a gene: 0. Germline V CDR1 and CDR2: MNHEY, SVGAGI. CDR3 length: 14 amino acids. The CDR3 DNA reads as TGTGCCAGCAGTTACGGACTAGCCCAAGAGACCCAGTACTTC. Encoded protein: CASSYGLAQETQYF.

In this sample, this clone turned up once. The chain employs TRBV27 and TRBJ2-7, with D perhaps assigned TRBD1 or TRBD2 (6 bases each). V lost 1 base, J lost 6 bases, and 22 bases lay in between. Germline V gene data show CDR1 as MNHEY and CDR2 as SMNVEV (reference sequence). There are 17 residues in the CDR3. CDR3 coding DNA: TGTGCCAGCAGTTTATTAGGGTTTGGTGGGGGGCAAGGCGAGCAGTACTTC. This sequence encodes CASSLLGFGGGQGEQYF.

V and J are TRBV7-3 and TRBJ2-2, with a weak D call TRBD2 (5 bases). V lost 4 bases and J 1 base, leaving 13 bases between the germline ends. The germline V gene encodes CDR1 SGHTA and CDR2 FQGTGA. This CDR3 has 16 residues. The DNA of the CDR3 is TGTGCCAGCAGCTCGGGGAATATCGGGAACACCGGGGAGCTGTTTTTT. Protein product: CASSSGNIGNTGELFF.

J is TRBJ2-7 and V is TRBV4-1, with D perhaps TRBD2 (6 bases). V was clipped by 0 bases and J by 4 bases, with 16 bases between them. The germline gives CDR1 MGHRA, CDR2 YSYEKL. The CDR3 covers 16 residues. For the CDR3, the DNA is TGCGCCAGCAGCCAAGATTGGCGGCGGGGCGGTTACGAGCAGTACTTC. This sequence encodes CASSQDWRRGGYEQYF.

This chain joins TRBV29-1 and TRBJ2-7; D not certain. The CDR3 extends over 11 amino acids. CDR1 is SQVTM and CDR2 is ANQGSEA in the germline V gene. Trimming shortened V by 4 bases and J by 2 bases, and 6 bases separated the two germline ends. The CDR3 loop is CSVGRAYEQYF. CDR3 in DNA: TGCAGCGTTGGAAGGGCCTACGAGCAGTACTTC.

This chain connects TRBV11-2 to TRBJ2-1; D is undetermined. The V end lost 0 bases, the J end lost 4 bases, and 13 bases lay between the germline ends. The CDR3 is 16 residues long. Germline assignment: CDR1 SGHAT and CDR2 FQNNGV. This chain's CDR3 is CASSLDPPGLYNEQFF. The CDR3 nucleotides are TGTGCCAGCAGCTTAGATCCCCCTGGCTTATACAATGAGCAGTTCTTC. The full variable domain, its missing parts supplied by reference TRBV11-2 and TRBJ2-1, is EAGVAQSPRYKIIEKRQSVAFWCNPISGHATLYWYQQILGQGPKLLIQFQNNGVVDDSQLPKDRFSAERLKGVDSTLKIQPAKLEDSAVYLCASSLDPPGLYNEQFFGPGTRLTVL.

The CDR3 DNA reads as TGTGCCAGCACCCTGGCCGGACAGTTGAATGAAAAACTGTTTTTT. This translates into CASTLAGQLNEKLFF. V and J are TRBV6-1 and TRBJ1-4; the D gene is possibly TRBD1 (6 bases). Germline CDR1 MNHNS, CDR2 SASEGT. V was cut by 7 bases and J by 5 bases, with 17 bases left in between. There are 15 residues in the CDR3.

This sequence joins TRBV6-5 and TRBJ2-7, with D perhaps assigned TRBD1 or TRBD2 (5 bases each). The CDR3 consists of 13 residues. Germline CDR1 reads MNHEY; CDR2 reads SVGAGI. V was shortened by 2 bases and J by 8 bases, with 13 bases between the two germline ends. The CDR3 coding sequence is TGTGCCAGCAGTTACGGGACGGCCTCTAAGCAGTACTTC. It encodes CASSYGTASKQYF.

The chain couples TRBV9 to TRBJ1-1, with D tentatively TRBD1 (5 bases). In germline, CDR1 is SGDLS, CDR2 YYNGEE. The CDR3 has 16 residues. Trimming removed 3 bases at V and 1 base at J, with 16 bases between. Written as DNA, the CDR3 is TGTGCCAGCAGCGCCGGGTGGGGCAGCACGAACACTGAAGCTTTCTTT. Its translation is CASSAGWGSTNTEAFF.

The chain is built from TRBV6-6 and TRBJ2-3; possibly TRBD1 for D (5 bases). The V gene's germline CDR1 is MNHNY and CDR2 SVGAGI (reference sequence). This CDR3 comprises 16 residues. Trimming stripped 6 bases from V and 6 bases from J, with 22 bases between. The CDR3 loop is CASRPGFESGRDTQYF. CDR3 in DNA: TGTGCCAGCAGGCCAGGGTTCGAATCAGGGCGCGATACGCAGTATTTT.

The chain combines TRBV18 with TRBJ2-7; D might be TRBD1 (6 bases). V was trimmed by 3 bases and J by 5 bases, leaving 17 bases between them. This CDR3 has 15 residues. CDR1 and CDR2 from the germline V gene are KGHSH and LQKENI. The CDR3 is CASSPTVVGGDEQYF. The DNA of the CDR3 is TGTGCCAGCTCACCGACAGTGGTAGGGGGAGACGAGCAGTACTTC. Full variable domain (remainder filled in from reference TRBV18 and TRBJ2-7): NAGVMQNPRHLVRRRGQEARLRCSPMKGHSHVYWYRQLPEEGLKFMVYLQKENIIDESGMPKERFSAEFPKEGPSILRIQQVVRGDSAAYFCASSPTVVGGDEQYFGPGTRLTVT.

The table lists this clone with a count of one. The chain recombines TRBV7-9 with TRBJ1-1; no definite D call. The CDR3 has 11 amino acids. Germline V gene lookup returns CDR1 SEHNR and CDR2 FQNEAQ (reference sequence). The V end lost 1 base, the J end lost 7 bases, and 4 bases lay between the germline ends. CDR3 region: CASSLVVEAFF. In DNA, the CDR3 is TGTGCCAGCAGCTTAGTGGTTGAAGCTTTCTTT.

The chain is built from TRBV5-1 and TRBJ2-1; 12 bases agree with TRBD2. The ends lost 4 bases at V and 7 bases at J; junction bases unmatched: 15. Germline CDR1 is SGHRS and CDR2 is YFSETQ. The CDR3 runs to 18 residues. The CDR3 is CASSRLAGAPLGRNEQFF. CDR3 bases: TGCGCCAGCAGCCGACTAGCGGGGGCCCCCTTAGGTCGGAATGAGCAGTTCTTC.

The genes are TRBV27 and TRBJ2-7, with 7 bases identical to TRBD2. V gave up 1 base and J gave up 1 base; unmatched junction bases: 7. From germline, CDR1 is MNHEY and CDR2 SMNVEV (reference sequence). The CDR3 contains 16 residues. The chain's CDR3 is CASSLFSSGYSYEQYF. Here the CDR3 DNA reads TGTGCCAGCAGTTTATTTTCTAGCGGATATTCCTACGAGCAGTACTTC.

The chain links TRBV18 to TRBJ2-6; 9 nucleotides match TRBD1. The germline CDR1 and CDR2 sequences are KGHSH and LQKENI. J lost 4 bases, V lost 4 bases, and 11 bases had no gene match. CDR3 length equals 18 residues. Here the CDR3 DNA reads TGTGCCAGCTCACAATCCTCCGGGACAGGGTTCGGGGCCAACGTCCTGACTTTC. Translating it yields CASSQSSGTGFGANVLTF.

The chain recombines TRBV4-1 with TRBJ2-6, with D hard to call. In germline, CDR1 is MGHRA, CDR2 YSYEKL. There are 16 residues in the CDR3. V dropped 3 bases and J dropped 2 bases, with 11 bases sitting between them. The CDR3 protein is CASSQRFPAGANVLTF. In nucleotides, the CDR3 is TGCGCCAGCAGCCAGAGGTTTCCGGCTGGGGCCAACGTCCTGACTTTC.

J is TRBJ1-1 and V is TRBV7-9; no definite D call. Trimming took off 6 bases at V and 1 base at J, with 15 bases between the two ends. This CDR3 comprises 15 residues. Germline CDR1 reads SEHNR; CDR2 reads FQNEAQ (reference sequence). The CDR3 spells CASSLLHRQNTEAFF. The CDR3 bases are TGTGCCAGCAGTCTCCTACATAGACAGAACACTGAAGCTTTCTTT.

This chain links TRBV30 with TRBJ1-6; D gene uncertain. The V end was cut by 4 bases, the J end by 4 bases, with 14 bases between. This CDR3 has 15 residues. The germline V gene has CDR1 GTSNPN and CDR2 SVGIG (reference sequence). The CDR3 spells CAWKWAAGYNSPLHF. In DNA form, the CDR3 reads TGTGCCTGGAAGTGGGCCGCCGGGTATAATTCACCCCTCCACTTT.

The chain is built from TRBV12-5 and TRBJ1-6; D is uncertain. The CDR3 totals 13 residues. Germline CDR1 is LGHNT and CDR2 is FRNRAP. V shed 0 bases and J shed 9 bases, with 6 bases lying between them. Here the CDR3 reads CASGLVMGSPLHF. The CDR3 region has the DNA TGTGCTAGTGGTTTGGTAATGGGTTCACCCCTCCACTTT. The full variable domain, rest sourced from reference TRBV12-5 and TRBJ1-6, is DARVTQTPRHKVTEMGQEVTMRCQPILGHNTVFWYRQTMMQGLELLAYFRNRAPLDDSGMPKDRFSAEMPDATLATLKIQPSEPRDSAVYFCASGLVMGSPLHFGNGTRLTVT.

The CDR3 loop reads CASSTGHPERGNTIYF. CDR3 in DNA: TGCGCCAGCAGCACCGGACACCCGGAGAGGGGAAACACCATATATTTT. The chain is built from TRBV5-1 and TRBJ1-3, with D tentatively TRBD1 (5 bases). This CDR3 has 16 residues. V dropped 4 bases and J dropped 4 bases, with 18 bases sitting between them. Germline-derived CDR1 and CDR2 are SGHRS and YFSETQ.

The chain couples TRBV18 to TRBJ1-2; 7 nucleotides line up with TRBD1. CDR3 length equals 14 residues. Germline CDR1 is KGHSH and CDR2 is LQKENI. The V gene end was trimmed by 1 base and the J gene end by 4 bases; junction bases not matched to a gene: 3. CDR3 DNA sequence: TGTGCCAGCTCACCACAGGGGGCGATCTATGGCTACACCTTC. It translates to CASSPQGAIYGYTF.

The chain has TRBV10-1 and TRBJ2-1; 13 positions agree with TRBD2. Germline CDR1 reads WNHNN; CDR2 reads SYGVQD (reference sequence). The junction had 9 bases not matched to a gene; V was cut back by 4 bases and J by 0 bases. This CDR3 comprises 19 residues. CDR3 sequence reads: CASSGPPTSGRLSYNEQFF. DNA for the CDR3: TGCGCCAGCAGTGGCCCGCCGACTAGCGGGAGGCTCTCCTACAATGAGCAGTTCTTC.

Only a few counts were recorded for this clone. CDR3 protein: CASSLQGFTEAFF. In nucleotides, the CDR3 is TGCGCCAGCAGCTTACAGGGTTTCACTGAAGCTTTCTTT. The chain is built from TRBV5-1 and TRBJ1-1; D is possibly TRBD1 (6 bases). The CDR3 totals 13 residues. Germline CDR1 reads SGHRS; CDR2 reads YFSETQ. V lost 2 bases and J lost 4, with 9 bases in between.

CDR3 loop: CASSAAPGGAGETQYF. The CDR3 nucleotides read TGTGCCAGCAGCGCCGCCCCGGGGGGCGCGGGCGAGACCCAGTACTTC. This chain connects TRBV9 to TRBJ2-5; perhaps TRBD2 as D (7 bases). The length of the CDR3 is 16 residues. The germline V gene has CDR1 SGDLS and CDR2 YYNGEE. Trimming stripped 3 bases from V and 5 bases from J, with 20 bases between.